A single sample gave rise to the 16 T cell receptor beta chains below, sequenced in a study of response to subunit inactivated influenza vaccine. One entry per CDR3 protein, called by TCRdb with MiXCR from the RT-PCR reads. Found here are about 480,000 distinct CDR3 sequences, about 25% of them singletons; the top ten hold 1.9%. The sample in question was CD4+ T cells sorted from PBMCs, obtained approximately 5 days after vaccination. These receptors came from a man aged 45 to 65 who received an inactivated influenza vaccine.

The chain joins TRBV4-2 to TRBJ1-1; D gene uncertain. The germline CDR1 and CDR2 sequences are LGHNA and YNFKEQ. The CDR3 has 14 residues. V lost 0 bases, J lost 3 bases, and 8 bases lay in between. CDR3 residues: CASSQDRRDTEAFF. Here the CDR3 DNA reads TGTGCCAGCAGCCAAGACCGGCGAGACACTGAAGCTTTCTTT.

This clonotype was counted ten times or more. The rearrangement uses TRBV20-1 and TRBJ2-7, with D tentatively TRBD1 (6 bases). Germline V gives CDR1 DFQATT, CDR2 SNEGSKA (reference sequence). The length of the CDR3 is 13 residues. V lost 6 bases, J lost 1 base, and 13 bases lay in between. The CDR3 spells CSAKGDGSYEQYF. DNA for the CDR3: TGCAGTGCAAAGGGGGACGGTTCCTACGAGCAGTACTTC.

The genes are TRBV7-9 and TRBJ2-1, with TRBD2 as a possible D gene (7 bases). Germline V gene sequence: CDR1 SEHNR, CDR2 FQNEAQ (reference sequence). This CDR3 comprises 17 residues. Trimming cost V 1 base and J 4 bases, with 17 bases left between them. The CDR3 here is CASSLVGGEGGYNEQFF. CDR3 coding DNA: TGTGCCAGCAGCTTAGTGGGTGGGGAGGGGGGTTACAATGAGCAGTTCTTC.

V usage is TRBV29-1 and J usage is TRBJ2-7, with TRBD2 matching over 9 bases. The trim removed 4 bases at V and 0 bases at J, leaving 4 bases unmatched. Per the germline V gene, CDR1 is SQVTM and CDR2 is ANQGSEA. CDR3 length: 14 amino acids. CDR3 sequence reads: CSVAERGVSYEQYF. CDR3 nucleotide sequence: TGCAGCGTTGCCGAGCGGGGGGTCTCCTACGAGCAGTACTTC.

The gene calls are TRBV25-1 and TRBJ1-2, with D uncertain. The CDR3 length is 15 residues. Germline V gives CDR1 MGHDK, CDR2 SYGVNS. Trimming removed 2 bases from V and 7 bases from J, with 17 bases in between. CDR3 protein: CASSEMGRVTAGYTF. CDR3 nucleotide sequence: TGTGCCAGCAGTGAAATGGGCCGGGTGACTGCTGGCTACACCTTC.

This clonotype was detected only once. This chain connects TRBV25-1 to TRBJ2-3; D remains ambiguous. The V gene's germline CDR1 is MGHDK and CDR2 SYGVNS. The CDR3 consists of 17 residues. V gave up 5 bases and J gave up 0 bases, with 18 bases separating them. CDR3 DNA sequence: TGTGCCAGCAGTCCCGGGTGGGGATCCACTAGCACAGATACGCAGTATTTT. This translates into CASSPGWGSTSTDTQYF. Full variable domain (outside the CDR3, taken from reference TRBV25-1 and TRBJ2-3): EADIYQTPRYLVIGTGKKITLECSQTMGHDKMYWYQQDPGMELHLIHYSYGVNSTEKGDLSSESTVSRIRTEHFPLTLESARPSHTSQYLCASSPGWGSTSTDTQYFGPGTRLTVL.

This clonotype was seen a few times. The chain combines TRBV15 with TRBJ2-5; 7 positions agree with TRBD2. This CDR3 spans 15 amino acids. With 1 base clipped from V and 5 bases from J, the junction kept 7 bases outside the gene matches. Germline lookup yields CDR1 LNHNV and CDR2 YYDKDF (reference sequence). CDR3 protein: CATSRGSSGSETQYF. DNA for the CDR3: TGTGCCACCAGCAGAGGGTCTAGCGGCTCGGAGACCCAGTACTTC.

This sequence joins TRBV6-2 or TRBV6-3 and TRBJ1-2; D gene uncertain. Germline-derived CDR1 and CDR2 are MNHEY and SVGEGT. V lost 2 bases and J 8 bases, leaving 12 bases between the germline ends. This CDR3 is built from 13 residues. The CDR3 DNA reads TGTGCCAGCAGTTACGCCGGCGCGGGAGGCTACACCTTC. Its protein product is CASSYAGAGGYTF.

CDR3: CASSYRPPLAADEQYF. In DNA, the CDR3 is TGTGCCAGCAGTTACCGCCCCCCGCTAGCAGCCGACGAGCAGTACTTC. The chain joins TRBV6-5 to TRBJ2-7, with D tentatively TRBD2 (5 bases). The CDR3 consists of 16 residues. Germline assignment: CDR1 MNHEY and CDR2 SVGAGI. The V and J ends lost 2 bases and 5 bases respectively, with 19 bases between them.

CDR3 DNA: TGCAGTGCTAGAGTGACCCACTATGGCTACACCTTC. Residues: CSARVTHYGYTF. The chain combines TRBV20-1 with TRBJ1-2; D gene ambiguous. In germline, CDR1 is DFQATT, CDR2 SNEGSKA (reference sequence). The CDR3 is 12 amino acids. Trimming shortened V by 1 base and J by 3 bases, and 6 bases separated the two germline ends.

In this sample, this clonotype turned up a few times. The chain is built from TRBV3-1 and TRBJ2-1; TRBD2 matches at 7 bases. The CDR3 totals 16 residues. Germline assignment: CDR1 LGHDT and CDR2 YNNKEL (reference sequence). V was clipped by 1 base and J by 0 bases; unmatched bases: 3. CDR3 DNA: TGTGCCAGCAGCCAAGGTGGCGGGAGCTCCTACAATGAGCAGTTCTTC. Amino acid sequence: CASSQGGGSSYNEQFF.

V gene TRBV12-3 or TRBV12-4 combines with J gene TRBJ1-2; D gene ambiguous. V shed 7 bases and J shed 7 bases, with 19 bases lying between them. The CDR3 covers 14 residues. CDR3 residues: CASTRPGRRGGYTF. For the CDR3, the DNA is TGTGCCAGCACCCGTCCGGGAAGGAGAGGTGGCTACACCTTC.

The genes are TRBV12-3 or TRBV12-4 and TRBJ1-3; D is unresolved. With 6 bases removed from V and 0 bases from J, the gap between germline ends came to 12 bases. The CDR3 extends over 15 amino acids. CDR3 loop: CASRPRPSSGNTIYF. CDR3 sequence (DNA): TGTGCCAGCAGACCGCGGCCGAGCTCTGGAAACACCATATATTTT.

The J gene is TRBJ1-5, the V gene TRBV6-2 or TRBV6-3; 8 nucleotides match TRBD1. The length of the CDR3 is 15 residues. Germline V gives CDR1 MNHEY, CDR2 SVGEGT. With 3 bases clipped from V and 5 bases from J, the junction kept 6 bases outside the gene matches. The CDR3 nucleotides read TGTGCCAGCAGTTATACAGGGGGTAGATATCAGCCCCAGCATTTT. Translating it yields CASSYTGGRYQPQHF.

A few counts support this clonotype. The chain recombines TRBV6-1 with TRBJ2-3, with D perhaps matching TRBD2 (6 bases). The germline gives CDR1 MNHNS, CDR2 SASEGT. Trimming stripped 1 base from V and 4 bases from J, with 12 bases between. This CDR3 comprises 15 residues. DNA for the CDR3: TGTGCCAGCAGTGAAGTTGGAGGGACCGCAGATACGCAGTATTTT. This encodes CASSEVGGTADTQYF.

CDR3 coding DNA: TGTGCCAGCAGCGCAGATCTAGGGGGTACTGGGGCCAACGTCCTGACTTTC. The encoded protein is CASSADLGGTGANVLTF. This chain joins TRBV9 and TRBJ2-6, with D tentatively TRBD1 (6 bases). CDR3 length equals 17 residues. CDR1 is SGDLS and CDR2 is YYNGEE in the germline V gene. V lost 3 bases to trimming and J lost 2 bases, with 15 bases between them.